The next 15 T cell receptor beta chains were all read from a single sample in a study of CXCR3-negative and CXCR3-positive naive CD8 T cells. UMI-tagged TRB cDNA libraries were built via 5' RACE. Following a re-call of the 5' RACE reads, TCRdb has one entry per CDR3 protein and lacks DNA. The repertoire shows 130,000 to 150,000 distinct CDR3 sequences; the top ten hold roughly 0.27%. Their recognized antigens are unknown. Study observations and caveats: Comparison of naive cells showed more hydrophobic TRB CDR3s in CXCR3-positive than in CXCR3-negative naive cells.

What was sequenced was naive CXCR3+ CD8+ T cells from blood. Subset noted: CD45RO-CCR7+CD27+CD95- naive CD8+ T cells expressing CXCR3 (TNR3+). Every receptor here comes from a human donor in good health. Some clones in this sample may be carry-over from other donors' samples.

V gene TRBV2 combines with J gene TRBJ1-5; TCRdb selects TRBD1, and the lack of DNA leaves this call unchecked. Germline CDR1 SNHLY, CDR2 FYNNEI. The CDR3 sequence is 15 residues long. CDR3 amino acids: CASSGGQVSPQPQHF.

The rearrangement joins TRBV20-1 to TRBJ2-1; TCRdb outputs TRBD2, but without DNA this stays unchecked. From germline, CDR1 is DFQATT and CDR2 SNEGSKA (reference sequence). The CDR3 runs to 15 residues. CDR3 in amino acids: CSARDNGGAYNEQFF.

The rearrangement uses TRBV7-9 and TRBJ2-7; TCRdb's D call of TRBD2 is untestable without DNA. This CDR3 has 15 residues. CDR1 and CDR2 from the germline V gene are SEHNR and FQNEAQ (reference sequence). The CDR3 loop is CASSLTQAGQNEQYF.

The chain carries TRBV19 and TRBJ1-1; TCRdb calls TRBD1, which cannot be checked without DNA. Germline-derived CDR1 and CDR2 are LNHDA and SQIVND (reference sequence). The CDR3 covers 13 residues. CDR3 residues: CASTSWGYTEAFF.

CDR3: CASSQRLAGGYTLSTDTQYF. The V call is TRBV3-1, the J call TRBJ2-3; TCRdb's D call of TRBD2 is untestable without DNA. The CDR3 covers 20 residues. Per germline, CDR1 LGHDT and CDR2 YNNKEL (reference sequence).

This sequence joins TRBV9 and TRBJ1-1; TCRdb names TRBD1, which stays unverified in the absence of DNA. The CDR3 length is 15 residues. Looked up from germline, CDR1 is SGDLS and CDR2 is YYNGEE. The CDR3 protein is CASSVSSRGNTEAFF.

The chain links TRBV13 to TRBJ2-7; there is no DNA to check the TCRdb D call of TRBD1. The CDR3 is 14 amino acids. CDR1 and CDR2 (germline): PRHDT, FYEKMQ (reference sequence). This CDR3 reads CASSSGPGGYEQYF.

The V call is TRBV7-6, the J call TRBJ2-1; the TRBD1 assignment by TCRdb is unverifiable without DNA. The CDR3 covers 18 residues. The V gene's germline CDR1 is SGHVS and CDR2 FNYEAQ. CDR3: CASSLNVPGDRSYNKQFF.

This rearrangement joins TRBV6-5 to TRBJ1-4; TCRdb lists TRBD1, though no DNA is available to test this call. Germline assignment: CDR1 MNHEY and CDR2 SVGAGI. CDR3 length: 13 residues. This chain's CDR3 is CASSYAGSGKLFF.

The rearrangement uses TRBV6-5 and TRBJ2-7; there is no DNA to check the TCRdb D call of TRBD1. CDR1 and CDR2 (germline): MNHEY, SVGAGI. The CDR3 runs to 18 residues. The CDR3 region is CASSPRPPGGETSYEQYF.

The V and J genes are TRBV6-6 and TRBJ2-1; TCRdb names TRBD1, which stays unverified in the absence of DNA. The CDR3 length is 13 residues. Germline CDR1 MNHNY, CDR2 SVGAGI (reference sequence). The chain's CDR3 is CASSPEDSNEQFF.

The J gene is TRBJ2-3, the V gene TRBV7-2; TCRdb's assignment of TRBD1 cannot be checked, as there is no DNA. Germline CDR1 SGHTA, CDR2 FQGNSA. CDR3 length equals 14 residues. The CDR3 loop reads CASSLLLQGDTQYF.

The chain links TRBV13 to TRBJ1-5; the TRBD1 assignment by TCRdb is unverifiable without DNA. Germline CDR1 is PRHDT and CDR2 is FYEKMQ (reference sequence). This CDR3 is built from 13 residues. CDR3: CASSSGGGQPQHF.

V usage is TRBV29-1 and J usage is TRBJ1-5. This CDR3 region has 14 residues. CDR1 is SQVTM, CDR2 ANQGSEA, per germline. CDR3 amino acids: CSVEDPDSNQPQHF.

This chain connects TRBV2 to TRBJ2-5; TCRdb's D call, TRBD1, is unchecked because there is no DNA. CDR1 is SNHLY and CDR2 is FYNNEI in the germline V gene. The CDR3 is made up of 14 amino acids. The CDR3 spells CASSEEGGLETQYF. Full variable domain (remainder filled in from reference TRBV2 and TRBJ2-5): EPEVTQTPSHQVTQMGQEVILRCVPISNHLYFYWYRQILGQKVEFLVSFYNNEISEKSEIFDDQFSVERPDGSNFTLKIRSTKLEDSAMYFCASSEEGGLETQYFGPGTRLLVL.